These T cell receptor beta chains were read from a single sample in a study of shared clonotypes between healthy human individuals. Sequenced by immunoSEQ multiplex PCR; TCRdb stores in-frame clones only, minus some. Of around 2,000,000 clones listed, approximately 94% were seen once; the top ten hold around 1.7%. Sequencing was performed on naive CD8+ T cells from PBMCs. These receptors were obtained from a man aged 18 to 30 in good health. Some clones in this sample may be carry-over from other donors' samples. The CDR3 runs from the conserved cysteine through the conserved F or W. A D gene is named only where the DNA matches it firmly. Some rows have no size entry. The others give once, few or many, or a class for an expanded clone.

v_call,d_call,j_call,clone_size,cdr3_aa,cdr3_nt
TRBV5-1,TRBD2,TRBJ2-7,.,CASSGGTISVMEQYF,TGCGCCAGCAGCGGGGGGACTATTTCGGTAATGGAGCAGTACTTC
TRBV11-1,.,TRBJ2-5,.,CASSYTGDQETQYF,TGTGCCAGCAGCTATACGGGGGACCAAGAGACCCAGTACTTC
TRBV10-3,.,TRBJ2-5,.,CAISERSGLRQETQYF,TGTGCCATCAGTGAGAGGTCGGGGCTACGACAAGAGACCCAGTACTTC
TRBV6-5,.,TRBJ2-5,.,CASSEGGSQETQYF,TGTGCCAGCTCTGAGGGCGGTAGCCAAGAGACCCAGTACTTC
TRBV6-1,TRBD2,TRBJ2-3,.,CASSPGTSGGDTQYF,TGTGCCAGCAGTCCTGGGACTAGCGGAGGGGATACGCAGTATTTT
TRBV15,.,TRBJ2-4,once,CATNSEAKNIQYF,TGTGCCACCAACAGTGAAGCCAAAAACATTCAGTACTTC
TRBV27,.,TRBJ2-7,.,CASSLWGGPYEQYF,TGTGCCAGCAGTTTATGGGGCGGCCCCTACGAGCAGTACTTC
TRBV6-5,.,TRBJ1-6,.,CASSYSLERYNSPLHF,TGTGCCAGCAGTTACTCGTTAGAGAGGTATAATTCACCCCTCCACTTT
TRBV7-3,.,TRBJ1-2,.,CASSTGNYGYTF,TGTGCCAGCAGCACAGGGAACTATGGCTACACCTTC
TRBV5-1,.,TRBJ2-1,.,CASSLVGFNEQFF,TGCGCCAGCAGCTTGGTCGGGTTCAATGAGCAGTTCTTC
TRBV29-1,.,TRBJ2-7,.,CSAIFSYEQYF,TGCAGCGCAATATTCTCCTACGAGCAGTACTTC
TRBV7-9,.,TRBJ2-1,.,CASSLALANEQFF,TGTGCCAGCAGCTTAGCGTTAGCGAATGAGCAGTTCTTC
TRBV30,TRBD1,TRBJ2-2,.,CAWSFGRTGVLWTGELFF,TGTGCCTGGAGTTTTGGCCGGACAGGGGTCCTTTGGACCGGGGAGCTGTTTTTT
TRBV7-9,.,TRBJ2-1,.,CASSLVGQHNEQFF,TGTGCCAGCAGCTTAGTCGGCCAGCACAATGAGCAGTTCTTC
TRBV28,.,TRBJ1-3,.,CASSSFGRGYGNTIYF,TGTGCCAGCAGTTCCTTCGGACGGGGATATGGAAACACCATATATTTT
TRBV28,TRBD1,TRBJ2-5,once,CASIDRAQETQYF,TGTGCCAGCATCGACAGGGCCCAAGAGACCCAGTACTTC
TRBV5-8,.,TRBJ1-5,.,CASSLVQPQHF,TGTGCCAGCAGCTTGGTACAGCCCCAGCATTTT
TRBV14,.,TRBJ2-7,.,CASSQFPGFYEQYF,TGTGCCAGCAGCCAATTCCCGGGTTTCTACGAGCAGTACTTC
TRBV28,.,TRBJ2-4,.,CASSLRRVAKNIQYF,TGTGCCAGCAGTTTACGCCGAGTAGCCAAAAACATTCAGTACTTC
TRBV9,TRBD2,TRBJ2-1,.,CASSVGGSFSSSYNEQFF,TGTGCCAGCAGCGTAGGCGGGAGTTTTTCAAGTTCCTACAATGAGCAGTTCTTC
TRBV10-3,TRBD2,TRBJ2-1,.,CAISELLAGGDEQFF,TGTGCCATCAGTGAGCTTCTAGCGGGAGGGGATGAGCAGTTCTTC
TRBV28,.,TRBJ1-5,.,CASSLRTVSQPQHF,TGTGCCAGCAGTTTACGGACAGTAAGCCAGCCCCAGCATTTT
TRBV28,.,TRBJ1-4,.,CASSFDSSTNEKLFF,TGTGCCAGCAGTTTCGACAGTTCAACTAATGAAAAACTGTTTTTT
TRBV5-1,TRBD1,TRBJ2-2,.,CASSPDRGNTGELFF,TGCGCCAGCAGCCCGGACAGGGGGAACACCGGGGAGCTGTTTTTT
TRBV19,TRBD1,TRBJ1-1,.,CASSRGPGGHEAFF,TGTGCCAGTAGTCGAGGGCCAGGGGGTCATGAAGCTTTCTTT
TRBV30,.,TRBJ2-7,.,CAWTLPGFSEQYF,TGTGCCTGGACCCTACCGGGTTTCAGCGAGCAGTACTTC
TRBV7-9,.,TRBJ1-5,few,CASSPGQHQPQHF,TGTGCCAGCAGCCCCGGACAGCATCAGCCCCAGCATTTT
TRBV4-3,.,TRBJ2-3,.,CASSQEGAPADTQYF,TGCGCCAGCAGCCAAGAGGGGGCTCCGGCAGATACGCAGTATTTT
TRBV19,.,TRBJ1-2,.,CASSPWDISGYTF,TGTGCCAGTAGCCCTTGGGACATCTCTGGCTACACCTTC
TRBV9,.,TRBJ1-5,.,CASSVGTPNQPQHF,TGTGCCAGCAGCGTAGGGACACCAAATCAGCCCCAGCATTTT
TRBV7-9,.,TRBJ1-5,.,CASSLDGSNQPQHF,TGTGCCAGCAGCTTAGACGGTAGCAATCAGCCCCAGCATTTT
TRBV7-3,TRBD1,TRBJ2-1,.,CASSSDRGFYNEQFF,TGTGCCAGCAGCTCGGACAGGGGCTTCTACAATGAGCAGTTCTTC
TRBV6-1,.,TRBJ2-7,.,CASRGEAQAPYEQYF,TGTGCCAGCAGGGGGGAAGCCCAAGCTCCCTACGAGCAGTACTTC
TRBV7-9,TRBD1,TRBJ2-1,.,CASSPTRQGILPYNEQFF,TGTGCCAGCAGCCCAACCCGACAGGGCATACTACCCTACAATGAGCAGTTCTTC
TRBV6-1,.,TRBJ2-1,.,CASSVSQANEQFF,TGTGCCAGCAGTGTTTCGCAGGCCAATGAGCAGTTCTTC
TRBV7-6,TRBD2,TRBJ2-7,.,CASSLGGTSGYEQYF,TGTGCCAGCAGCTTAGGGGGGACTAGCGGCTACGAGCAGTACTTC
TRBV28,.,TRBJ1-5,.,CASSLARGHQPQHF,TGTGCCAGCAGTTTGGCCAGGGGACATCAGCCCCAGCATTTT
TRBV2,TRBD1,TRBJ2-7,.,CASSYTNRGAFRDRPYEQYF,TGTGCCAGCAGCTACACCAACAGGGGCGCTTTTCGAGATCGACCCTACGAGCAGTACTTC
TRBV19,.,TRBJ1-1,.,CASSIGVRGTEAFF,TGTGCCAGTAGTATAGGGGTACGTGGGACTGAAGCTTTCTTT
TRBV7-9,.,TRBJ2-3,.,CASSSLGRSRDTQYF,TGTGCCAGCAGCTCCCTAGGACGGAGCAGGGATACGCAGTATTTT
TRBV25-1,.,TRBJ1-2,.,CASSESPFYGYTF,TGTGCCAGCAGTGAATCACCCTTCTATGGCTACACCTTC
TRBV5-1,TRBD1,TRBJ2-3,once,CASRQGAYTDTQYF,TGCGCCAGTCGACAGGGGGCCTACACAGATACGCAGTATTTT
TRBV25-1,.,TRBJ2-7,once,CASSAPGTYLEQYF,TGTGCCAGCAGTGCCCCCGGGACTTATCTCGAGCAGTACTTC
TRBV7-8,TRBD1,TRBJ1-4,.,CASIPDRGNEKLFF,TGTGCCAGCATCCCGGACAGGGGTAATGAAAAACTGTTTTTT
TRBV2,.,TRBJ2-1,.,CASSELQAADPTHEQFF,TGTGCCAGCAGTGAATTACAGGCCGCGGACCCCACCCATGAGCAGTTCTTC
TRBV5-1,.,TRBJ1-5,.,CASSLKGRTPPWRPQHF,TGCGCCAGCAGCTTGAAGGGACGGACACCCCCTTGGCGGCCCCAGCATTTT
TRBV4-3,TRBD1,TRBJ2-2,.,CASNDRENTGELFF,TGCGCCAGCAACGACAGGGAGAACACCGGGGAGCTGTTTTTT
TRBV11-2,TRBD2,TRBJ2-1,.,CASSPTSGRPYNEQFF,TGTGCCAGCAGCCCTACTAGCGGGAGGCCCTACAATGAGCAGTTCTTC
TRBV5-1,.,TRBJ2-2,.,CASSLERAGMYTGELFF,TGCGCCAGCAGCTTGGAGAGAGCCGGAATGTACACCGGGGAGCTGTTTTTT